This is a list of T cell receptor beta chains from one sample in a study of OX40 agonist ivuxolimab in advanced cancers. Only in-frame clones appear in the TCRdb table, and some are missing; sequencing was by immunoSEQ multiplex PCR. The profile shows around 80,000 clones, around 90% of them singletons. The sequencing used CD4+ or CD8+ T cells sorted from blood, collected in a trial of the OX40 agonist ivuxolimab. These TCRs come from an adult with an advanced solid tumor such as melanoma, head and neck, liver or kidney cancer. Both conserved end residues are part of each CDR3. Fields, in order: V gene, D gene, J gene, CDR3 length, clone size, CDR3 protein, CDR3 DNA. D genes are given only for firm matches. Clone size is stated in some rows and not others, as once, few, many or a class when expanded.

TRBV28	.	TRBJ2-7	12	.	CASSLNDYEQYF	TGTGCCAGCAGTTTAAACGACTACGAGCAGTACTTC
TRBV7-3	TRBD2	TRBJ2-1	14	.	CASSLVPTSGQEFF	TGTGCCAGCAGCTTAGTTCCGACTAGCGGCCAGGAGTTCTTC
TRBV5-1	.	TRBJ2-2	18	.	CASSLESGGLALTGELFF	TGCGCCAGCAGCTTGGAGTCCGGCGGCCTCGCCCTGACCGGGGAGCTGTTTTTT
TRBV7-9	TRBD2	TRBJ2-1	17	.	CASSLSGGPGSYNEQFF	TGTGCCAGCAGCTTATCGGGAGGGCCTGGCTCCTACAATGAGCAGTTCTTC
TRBV7-9	.	TRBJ2-5	13	.	CASSRGWAETQYF	TGTGCCAGCAGCCGCGGGTGGGCAGAGACCCAGTACTTC
TRBV7-3	.	TRBJ2-2	16	.	CASSLSAGANTGELFF	TGTGCCAGCAGCTTATCGGCAGGGGCGAACACCGGGGAGCTGTTTTTT
TRBV28	.	TRBJ1-1	16	once	CASRTNRGLRNTEAFF	TGTGCCAGCAGAACTAACCGGGGACTGCGGAACACTGAAGCTTTCTTT
TRBV4-2	.	TRBJ2-5	12	.	CASSQERQTQYF	TGTGCCAGCAGCCAAGAGAGGCAGACCCAGTACTTC
TRBV5-8	TRBD1	TRBJ2-4	20	.	CASTELGGTGGPPAKNIQYF	TGTGCCAGCACCGAGCTTGGAGGGACAGGAGGTCCCCCAGCCAAAAACATTCAGTACTTC
TRBV28	.	TRBJ2-7	14	.	CASILRAGTHEQYF	TGTGCCAGCATCCTGAGGGCGGGAACCCACGAGCAGTACTTC
TRBV5-1	TRBD2	TRBJ2-2	16	.	CASSLGQRDNTGELFF	TGCGCCAGCAGCTTGGGCCAGCGGGACAACACCGGGGAGCTGTTTTTT
TRBV6-1	.	TRBJ2-6	14	.	CASRARAGANVLTF	TGTGCCAGCAGGGCTCGGGCTGGGGCCAACGTCCTGACTTTC
TRBV7-2	.	TRBJ2-7	12	.	CASSEGAYEQYF	TGTGCCAGCAGCGAGGGGGCCTACGAGCAGTACTTC
TRBV27	.	TRBJ2-2	15	.	CASSLNFGVKGELFF	TGTGCCAGCAGTTTAAATTTCGGTGTGAAAGGGGAGCTGTTTTTT
TRBV11-2	.	TRBJ2-3	14	.	CASSSGQGIDTQYF	TGTGCCAGCAGCTCCGGTCAGGGAATAGATACGCAGTATTTT
TRBV7-2	TRBD2	TRBJ2-7	15	.	CASSFPSGFSYEQYF	TGTGCCAGCAGCTTTCCTAGCGGATTCTCCTACGAGCAGTACTTC
TRBV6-1	TRBD1	TRBJ1-5	13	.	CASSVDRNQPQHF	TGTGCCAGCAGTGTGGACAGGAATCAGCCCCAGCATTTT
TRBV7-2	TRBD2	TRBJ2-7	15	.	CASSPPGLAGGEQYF	TGTGCCAGCAGCCCCCCGGGACTAGCGGGAGGCGAGCAGTACTTC
TRBV14	TRBD2	TRBJ2-2	17	.	CASRPGLAGVNTGELFF	TGTGCCAGCAGACCGGGACTAGCGGGAGTGAACACCGGGGAGCTGTTTTTT
TRBV6-5	.	TRBJ1-5	13	.	CASRDRGNQPQHF	TGTGCCAGCAGAGACAGAGGCAATCAGCCCCAGCATTTT
TRBV6-5	TRBD1	TRBJ2-5	15	once	CASSPRTGGQETQYF	TGTGCCAGCAGTCCACGGACAGGCGGCCAAGAGACCCAGTACTTC
TRBV11-3	.	TRBJ2-1	14	.	CASSFQSSYNEQFF	TGTGCCAGCAGCTTTCAGAGCTCCTACAATGAGCAGTTCTTC
TRBV7-2	TRBD2	TRBJ2-3	15	.	CASSPQAGGSDTQYF	TGTGCCAGCAGCCCTCAGGCGGGAGGGTCTGATACGCAGTATTTT
TRBV2	TRBD2	TRBJ2-5	15	.	CASTRAGGPQETQYF	TGTGCCAGCACGCGGGCGGGAGGGCCGCAGGAGACCCAGTACTTC
TRBV7-3	TRBD1	TRBJ2-1	13	.	CASSSQGQGEQFF	TGTGCCAGCAGCTCCCAAGGACAGGGTGAGCAGTTCTTC
TRBV10-3	TRBD1	TRBJ1-2	16	.	CAISESGQGEDYGYTF	TGTGCCATCAGTGAGTCCGGACAGGGGGAAGACTATGGCTACACCTTC
TRBV9	.	TRBJ2-2	15	few	CASSPTSSAEGELFF	TGTGCCAGCAGCCCGACTAGTAGTGCAGAGGGGGAGCTGTTTTTT
TRBV6-5	TRBD1	TRBJ2-1	14	.	CATTRTGTGGEQFF	TGTGCCACCACAAGAACCGGGACAGGCGGGGAGCAGTTCTTC
TRBV28	.	TRBJ1-2	15	.	CASTQTLGGLYGYTF	TGTGCCAGCACGCAGACCCTCGGGGGGCTTTATGGCTACACCTTC
TRBV7-9	.	TRBJ1-3	13	.	CASSLNTGNTIYF	TGTGCCAGCAGCTTAAACACTGGAAACACCATATATTTT
TRBV5-1	TRBD2	TRBJ2-1	18	.	CASSLRTSGGNPYNEQFF	TGCGCCAGCAGCCTTCGGACTAGCGGGGGCAACCCCTACAATGAGCAGTTCTTC
TRBV4-3	.	TRBJ2-7	15	.	CASSPSHGRGYEQYF	TGCGCCAGCAGCCCGTCTCACGGGAGAGGCTACGAGCAGTACTTC
TRBV30	.	TRBJ1-1	13	.	CAWSPPFGTEAFF	TGTGCCTGGAGTCCTCCATTTGGGACTGAAGCTTTCTTT
TRBV28	TRBD2	TRBJ2-7	14	.	CASRERGGRYEQYF	TGTGCCAGCAGAGAGCGGGGAGGGAGGTACGAGCAGTACTTC
TRBV6-5	.	TRBJ1-2	15	.	CASSLGTGRYKGYTF	TGTGCCAGCAGTCTTGGGACGGGCAGGTATAAAGGCTACACCTTC
TRBV6-6	.	TRBJ2-5	16	.	CASRTSGRALQETQYF	TGTGCCAGCAGGACTTCTGGTCGGGCCCTCCAAGAGACCCAGTACTTC
TRBV5-6	.	TRBJ2-5	14	.	CASSLVGGVETQYF	TGTGCCAGCAGCTTGGTCGGCGGCGTAGAGACCCAGTACTTC
TRBV19	TRBD1	TRBJ1-2	14	.	CASSMDRGQDGYTF	TGTGCCAGTAGTATGGACAGGGGGCAGGATGGCTACACCTTC
TRBV25-1	TRBD1	TRBJ2-7	15	.	CASEPRTGNSYEQYF	TGTGCCAGTGAACCGAGGACAGGAAACTCCTACGAGCAGTACTTC
TRBV5-4	TRBD2	TRBJ2-3	16	.	CASSLAIGRATDTQYF	TGTGCCAGCAGCTTGGCTATCGGGAGGGCAACAGATACGCAGTATTTT
TRBV6-5	TRBD1	TRBJ1-2	13	.	CASSSDRDYGYTF	TGTGCCAGCAGTTCCGACAGGGACTATGGCTACACCTTC
TRBV5-1	TRBD1	TRBJ2-1	15	.	CASSLEQGSYNEQFF	TGCGCCAGCAGCTTGGAACAGGGGTCTTACAATGAGCAGTTCTTC
TRBV15	.	TRBJ1-2	12	.	CATSRDQYGYTF	TGTGCCACCAGCAGAGATCAGTATGGCTACACCTTC
TRBV6-1	TRBD2	TRBJ2-1	14	.	CASVPSGSLSEQFF	TGTGCCAGCGTCCCTAGCGGGAGTCTGAGTGAGCAGTTCTTC
TRBV30	.	TRBJ1-5	14	few	CAWSVLGLNQPQHF	TGTGCCTGGAGTGTACTCGGCCTCAATCAGCCCCAGCATTTT
TRBV6-5	.	TRBJ2-1	11	.	CASIVVNEQFF	TGTGCCAGCATTGTAGTGAATGAGCAGTTCTTC
TRBV11-1	TRBD2	TRBJ2-7	15	.	CASSTTGTSAYEQYF	TGTGCCAGCAGCACCACCGGGACTAGCGCCTACGAGCAGTACTTC
TRBV27	.	TRBJ2-7	10	.	CASSLYEQYF	TGTGCCAGCAGTTTGTACGAGCAGTACTTC
TRBV7-3	TRBD1	TRBJ2-2	15	.	CASSLTPQGAGELFF	TGTGCCAGCAGCTTAACGCCCCAGGGGGCCGGGGAGCTGTTTTTT
TRBV5-1	TRBD1	TRBJ2-7	14	.	CASSGQGGSYEQYF	TGCGCCAGCAGCGGACAGGGGGGGTCCTACGAACAGTACTTC